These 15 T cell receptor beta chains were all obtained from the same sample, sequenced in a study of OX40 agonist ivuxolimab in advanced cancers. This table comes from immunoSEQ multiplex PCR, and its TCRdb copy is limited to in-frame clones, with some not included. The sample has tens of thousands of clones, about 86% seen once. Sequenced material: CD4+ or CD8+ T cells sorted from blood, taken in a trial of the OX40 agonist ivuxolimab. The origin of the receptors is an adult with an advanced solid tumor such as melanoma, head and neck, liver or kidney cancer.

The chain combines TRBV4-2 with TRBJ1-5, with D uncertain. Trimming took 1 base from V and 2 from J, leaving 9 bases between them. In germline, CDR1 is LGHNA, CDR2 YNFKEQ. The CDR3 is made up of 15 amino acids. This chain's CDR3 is CASSQAERGNQPQHF. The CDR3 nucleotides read TGTGCCAGCAGCCAAGCGGAGAGGGGCAATCAGCCCCAGCATTTT.

CDR3 sequence reads: CASSLLGGAEQYF. The CDR3 region has the DNA TGTGCCAGCAGCCTCCTTGGGGGTGCCGAGCAGTACTTC. V is TRBV7-2 and J is TRBJ2-7; D tentatively reads TRBD1 or TRBD2 (5 bases each). V shed 5 bases and J shed 6 bases, with 14 bases lying between them. Germline-derived CDR1 and CDR2 are SGHTA and FQGNSA. The CDR3 is 13 residues long.

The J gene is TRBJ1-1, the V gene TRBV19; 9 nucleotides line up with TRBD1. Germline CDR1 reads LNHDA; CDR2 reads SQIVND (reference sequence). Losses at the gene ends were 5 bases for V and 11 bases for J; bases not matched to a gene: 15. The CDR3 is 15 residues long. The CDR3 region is CASSPWTGAGIRAFF. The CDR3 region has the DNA TGTGCCAGTAGTCCATGGACAGGGGCCGGGATTAGGGCTTTCTTT.

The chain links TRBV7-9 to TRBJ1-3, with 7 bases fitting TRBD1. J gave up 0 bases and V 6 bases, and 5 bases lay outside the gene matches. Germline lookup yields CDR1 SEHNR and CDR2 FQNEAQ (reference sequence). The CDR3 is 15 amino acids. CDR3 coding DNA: TGTGCCAGCAGGCGAGGGGGCGCCTCTGGAAACACCATATATTTT. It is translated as CASRRGGASGNTIYF.

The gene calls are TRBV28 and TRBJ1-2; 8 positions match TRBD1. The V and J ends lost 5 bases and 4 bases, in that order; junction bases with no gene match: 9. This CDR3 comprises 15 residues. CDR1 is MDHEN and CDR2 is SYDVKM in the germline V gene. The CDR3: CASSPIPGTGYGYTF. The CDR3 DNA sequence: TGTGCCAGCAGTCCGATTCCCGGGACAGGCTATGGCTACACCTTC.

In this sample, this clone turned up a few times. The CDR3 protein is CASSPGRHTGELFF. CDR3 DNA: TGTGCCAGCAGCCCTGGACGGCACACCGGGGAGCTGTTTTTT. V is TRBV7-2 and J is TRBJ2-2; D is unclear. The CDR3 has 14 residues. Trimming shortened V by 5 bases and J by 3 bases, and 10 bases separated the two germline ends. Germline CDR1 and CDR2: SGHTA and FQGNSA.

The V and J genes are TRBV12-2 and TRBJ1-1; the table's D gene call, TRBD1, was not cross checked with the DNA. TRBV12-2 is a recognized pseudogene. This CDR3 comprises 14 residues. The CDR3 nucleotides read TGTGCAAGTCGCGCACACAGGGAAAACACTGAAGCTTTCTTT. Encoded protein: CASRAHRENTEAFF.

CDR3 in DNA: TGTGCCAGCAGTTTTCTCTCGAACACCGGGGAGCTGTTTTTT. This gives the protein CASSFLSNTGELFF. The chain has TRBV27 and TRBJ2-2; D is undetermined. V was trimmed by 3 bases and J by 0 bases, leaving 5 bases between them. The CDR3 loop spans 14 amino acids. Germline CDR1 and CDR2: MNHEY and SMNVEV (reference sequence).

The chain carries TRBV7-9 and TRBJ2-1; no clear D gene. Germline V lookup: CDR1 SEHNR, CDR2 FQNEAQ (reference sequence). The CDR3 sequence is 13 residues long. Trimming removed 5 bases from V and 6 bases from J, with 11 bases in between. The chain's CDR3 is CASSLESLNEQFF. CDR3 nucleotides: TGTGCCAGCAGCCTCGAAAGCCTCAATGAGCAGTTCTTC.

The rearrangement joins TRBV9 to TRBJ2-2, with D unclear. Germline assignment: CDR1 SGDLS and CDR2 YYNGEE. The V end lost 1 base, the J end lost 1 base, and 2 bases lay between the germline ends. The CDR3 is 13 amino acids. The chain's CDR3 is CASSVQNTGELFF. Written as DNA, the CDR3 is TGTGCCAGCAGCGTACAGAACACCGGGGAGCTGTTTTTT.

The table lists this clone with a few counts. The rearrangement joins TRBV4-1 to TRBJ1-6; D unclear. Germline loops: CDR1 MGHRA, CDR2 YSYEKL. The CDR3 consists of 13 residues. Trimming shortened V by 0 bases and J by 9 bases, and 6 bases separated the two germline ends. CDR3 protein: CASSQDVFSPLHF. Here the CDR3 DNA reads TGCGCCAGCAGCCAAGATGTGTTTTCACCCCTCCACTTT.

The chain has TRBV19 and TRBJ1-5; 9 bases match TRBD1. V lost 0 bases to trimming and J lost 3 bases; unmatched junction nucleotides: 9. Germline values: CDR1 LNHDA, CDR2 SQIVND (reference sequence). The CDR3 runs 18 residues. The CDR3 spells CASSIERGQGRLNQPQHF. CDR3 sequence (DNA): TGTGCCAGTAGTATAGAACGGGGACAGGGAAGGCTCAATCAGCCCCAGCATTTT.

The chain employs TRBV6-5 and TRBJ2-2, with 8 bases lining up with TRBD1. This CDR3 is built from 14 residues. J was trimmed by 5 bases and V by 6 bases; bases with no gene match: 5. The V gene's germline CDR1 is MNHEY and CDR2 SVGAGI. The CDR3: CASRQGVLTGELFF. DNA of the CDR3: TGTGCCAGCAGACAGGGGGTTTTAACCGGGGAGCTGTTTTTT.

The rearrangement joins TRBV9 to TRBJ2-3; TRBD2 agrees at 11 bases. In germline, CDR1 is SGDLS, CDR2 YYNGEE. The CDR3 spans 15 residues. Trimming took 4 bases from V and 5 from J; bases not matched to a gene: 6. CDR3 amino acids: CASSPSSGGRDTQYF. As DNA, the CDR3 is TGTGCCAGCAGCCCCTCTAGCGGGGGGCGAGATACGCAGTATTTT.

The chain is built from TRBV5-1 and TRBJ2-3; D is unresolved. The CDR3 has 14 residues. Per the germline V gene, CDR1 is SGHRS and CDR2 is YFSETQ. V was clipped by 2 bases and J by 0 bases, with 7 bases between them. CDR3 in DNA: TGCGCCAGCAGCTTTACGGATAGCACAGATACGCAGTATTTT. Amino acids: CASSFTDSTDTQYF.